What follows describes a single TCR beta chain. Its specificity is unknown. This PCR relied on a set of 60 Vbeta primers and 13 Jbeta primers. Sequencing was performed with immunoSEQ multiplex PCR; in TCRdb, only in-frame clones are kept and a portion is missing. The repertoire holds roughly 190,000 clones, over 70% seen once, with less than 4.5% in the top ten. The sample originates from a study of cytomegalovirus exposure and HLA in healthy donors. On the study more broadly: An analysis done earlier identified approximately 120 million unique TCR beta sequences from about 180 million T cells.

Study conclusions and caveats: When a later analysis was performed, an Asian-associated ancestry cluster reportedly had fewer N-insertions than the roughly 700-donor mean. Presence/absence analyses treated sequencing depth as roughly uniform across donors. Despite most TCR sequences being rare, some public TCRs occurred in many donors.

Per the germline V gene, CDR1 is SGHVS and CDR2 is FNYEAQ. CDR3 length: 13 residues. V was trimmed by 0 bases and J by 5 bases, leaving 6 bases between them. The material sequenced was PBMCs. The receptor's source is a man aged 50 to 60 in good health and CMV-seronegative. The genes are TRBV7-6 and TRBJ2-3, with D possibly matching TRBD2 (5 bases). CDR3 bases: TGTGCCAGCAGCTTAGCCGCGGGAGATACGCAGTATTTT. Its protein is CASSLAAGDTQYF.